The 9 T cell receptor beta chains below come from one sample, sequenced in a study of response to subunit inactivated influenza vaccine. TCRdb independently ran MiXCR on the RT-PCR reads; one entry per CDR3 protein. The table lists more than 450,000 distinct CDR3 sequences, over 9% of them singletons. Separately, the same data were catalogued under a study of T cells expressing NK-cell markers. As reported in that work: As the method of synthesis, 5'RACE template switching with UMIs yielded TCR beta cDNA.

The material was PBMCs from blood, obtained on the day of vaccination. Receptor source: a man aged 45 to 65 who received an inactivated influenza vaccine.

This clonotype was found a few times. The V call is TRBV6-5, the J call TRBJ1-5, with a tentative D call TRBD1 (5 bases). V dropped 2 bases and J dropped 1 base, with 15 bases sitting between them. The CDR3 covers 17 residues. Germline CDR1 reads MNHEY; CDR2 reads SVGAGI. The CDR3 here is CASSYAPPGASNQPQHF. The CDR3 region has the DNA TGTGCCAGCAGTTACGCCCCCCCCGGGGCAAGCAATCAGCCCCAGCATTTT.

This clonotype was observed a handful of times. The CDR3 nucleotides are TGCGCCAGCAGTGACGGGGGTCCTAACACTGAAGCTTTCTTT. Its protein is CASSDGGPNTEAFF. This chain uses TRBV10-1 with TRBJ1-1, with D possibly being TRBD1 (5 bases). The CDR3 is made up of 14 amino acids. Per the germline V gene, CDR1 is WNHNN and CDR2 is SYGVQD (reference sequence). V was clipped by 3 bases and J by 2 bases, with 10 bases between them.

This clonotype was seen repeatedly, ten times or more. The genes are TRBV9 and TRBJ2-3; tentatively, D is TRBD2 (6 bases). The germline gives CDR1 SGDLS, CDR2 YYNGEE. Trimming took 0 bases from V and 3 from J, leaving 8 bases between them. The CDR3 spans 14 residues. CDR3 amino acids: CASSVGSGTDTQYF. The DNA for the CDR3 is TGTGCCAGCAGCGTAGGTAGCGGAACAGATACGCAGTATTTT. Combining the CDR3 with reference TRBV9 and TRBJ2-3 gives the whole variable domain DSGVTQTPKHLITATGQRVTLRCSPRSGDLSVYWYQQSLDQGLQFLIQYYNGEERAKGNILERFSAQQFPDLHSELNLSSLELGDSALYFCASSVGSGTDTQYFGPGTRLTVL.

The chain couples TRBV7-6 to TRBJ2-7, with unresolved D. Germline V lookup: CDR1 SGHVS, CDR2 FNYEAQ. The CDR3 totals 15 residues. V was pared by 1 base and J by 1 base, with 11 bases between. CDR3 region: CASSLESGRSYEQYF. The CDR3 bases are TGTGCCAGCAGCTTAGAGTCGGGCAGATCCTACGAGCAGTACTTC.

This clonotype has more than one count but fewer than ten. The chain links TRBV12-3 or TRBV12-4 to TRBJ2-2; 7 bases map to TRBD1. The CDR3 is made up of 13 amino acids. With 8 bases clipped from V and 7 bases from J, the junction kept 7 bases outside the gene matches. CDR3 DNA sequence: TGTGCCAGCCAACAACAGGGGAACGGGGAGCTGTTTTTT. It codes for CASQQQGNGELFF.

V usage is TRBV14 and J usage is TRBJ2-2, with D tentatively TRBD2 (6 bases). The V end lost 1 base, the J end lost 4 bases, and 13 bases lay between the germline ends. CDR3 length: 16 residues. CDR1 and CDR2 from the germline V gene are SGHDN and FVKESK. Here the CDR3 reads CASSQVLAIGTGELFF. For the CDR3, the DNA is TGTGCCAGCAGCCAAGTTCTAGCGATAGGCACCGGGGAGCTGTTTTTT. Filled out from reference TRBV14 and TRBJ2-2, the complete variable domain reads EAGVTQFPSHSVIEKGQTVTLRCDPISGHDNLYWYRRVMGKEIKFLLHFVKESKQDESGMPNNRFLAERTGGTYSTLKVQPAELEDSGVYFCASSQVLAIGTGELFFGEGSRLTVL.

Many counts were recorded for this clonotype. The chain is built from TRBV12-3 or TRBV12-4 and TRBJ1-1; a weak D match, TRBD1 (6 bases). Trimming removed 3 bases at V and 1 base at J, with 9 bases between. CDR3 size: 14 residues. In DNA form, the CDR3 reads TGTGCCAGCAGTTTGGGGGCGGCGAACACTGAAGCTTTCTTT. The encoded protein is CASSLGAANTEAFF.

The chain links TRBV4-3 to TRBJ2-5; D gene unclear. Looked up from germline, CDR1 is LGHNA and CDR2 is YSLEER. The CDR3 is 14 amino acids. Trimming left V 0 bases short and J 3 bases short, with 8 bases between. The CDR3 coding sequence is TGCGCCAGCAGCCAAGATCCCACAGAAGAGACCCAGTACTTC. This encodes CASSQDPTEETQYF.

This clonotype turned up a few times. The rearrangement joins TRBV9 to TRBJ2-5, with 11 bases fitting TRBD1. The germline gives CDR1 SGDLS, CDR2 YYNGEE. V gave up 2 bases and J gave up 1 base; unmatched junction bases: 1. This CDR3 has 15 residues. In DNA form, the CDR3 reads TGTGCCAGCAGCGTGGGGACAGGGGGCCAAGAGACCCAGTACTTC. Residues: CASSVGTGGQETQYF.